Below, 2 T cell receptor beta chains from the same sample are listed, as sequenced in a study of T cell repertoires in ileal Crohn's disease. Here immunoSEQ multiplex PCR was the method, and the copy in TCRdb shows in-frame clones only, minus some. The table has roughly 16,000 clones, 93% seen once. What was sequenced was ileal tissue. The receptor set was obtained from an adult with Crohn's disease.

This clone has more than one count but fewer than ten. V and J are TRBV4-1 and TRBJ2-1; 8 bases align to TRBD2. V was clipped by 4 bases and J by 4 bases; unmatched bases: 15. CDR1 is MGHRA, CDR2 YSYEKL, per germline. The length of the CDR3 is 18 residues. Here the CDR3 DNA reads TGCGCCAGCAGCCCCCAGCTGGGACTAGTGGTGGGGTACAATGAGCAGTTCTTC. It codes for CASSPQLGLVVGYNEQFF.

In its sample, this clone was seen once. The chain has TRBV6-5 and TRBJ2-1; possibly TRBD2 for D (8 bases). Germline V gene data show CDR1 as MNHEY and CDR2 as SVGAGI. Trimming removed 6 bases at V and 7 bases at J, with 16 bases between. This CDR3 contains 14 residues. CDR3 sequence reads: CASRASGGQNEQFF. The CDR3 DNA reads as TGTGCCAGCAGGGCCAGCGGGGGACAGAATGAGCAGTTCTTC.